This T cell receptor (beta chain) was recorded in a study of identical twins. Study results and limitations: Fewer insertions marked abundant cord blood beta clonotypes; young adult naive trended weakly, memory not at all.

This clonotype has just a few counts. Its antigen is not known. MiXCR, run by TCRdb on the 5' RACE reads, gives a single entry per CDR3 protein. The top ten clones hold 0.4% to 0.6% of a sample with 500,000 to 550,000 distinct CDR3 sequences, about 22% of them seen once. There are 13 residues in the CDR3. Germline values: CDR1 SGHTA, CDR2 FQGNSA. Between the trimmed V and J ends, which lost 5 bases and 8 bases, there was a span of 15 bases. These data were also reused for a study on yellow fever vaccine responses in identical twins. That study adds: Twins' vaccine T cell responses reportedly seemed partly convergent and partly personalized.

This TCR was recovered from a woman between 18 and 29 years old in good health. The chain uses TRBV7-2 and TRBJ1-1; a weak D match, TRBD1 (6 bases). The specimen sequenced was CD4+ T cells sorted from blood. The CDR3 loop reads CASSLEGGREAFF. CDR3 nucleotides: TGTGCCAGCAGCCTAGAGGGGGGTCGCGAAGCTTTCTTT. The variable domain in full, completed from reference TRBV7-2 and TRBJ1-1, reads GAGVSQSPSNKVTEKGKDVELRCDPISGHTALYWYRQSLGQGLEFLIYFQGNSAPDKSGLPSDRFSAERTGGSVSTLTIQRTQQEDSAVYLCASSLEGGREAFFGQGTRLTVV.